These 30 T cell receptor beta chains originate from one sample sequenced in a study of shared clonotypes between healthy human individuals. Clones were read by immunoSEQ multiplex PCR, and TCRdb kept only the in-frame ones, dropping some. Of around 2.5 million clones detected, roughly 93% appear once; the ten largest clones hold 0.36%. Source material: naive CD4+ T cells from PBMCs. The subset denotes: CD45RA+ positively selected. These receptors were obtained from a man between 18 and 29 years old in good health. Some clones in this sample may be carry-over from other donors' samples.

The V call is TRBV19, the J call TRBJ2-6; 8 bases fit TRBD1. Per the germline V gene, CDR1 is LNHDA and CDR2 is SQIVND (reference sequence). The CDR3 sequence is 17 residues long. Trimming at V came to 6 bases and at J to 0 bases, leaving 7 bases not matched to a gene. The CDR3 region is CASSMDRALSGANVLTF. The CDR3 nucleotides are TGTGCCAGTAGCATGGACAGGGCCCTCTCTGGGGCCAACGTCCTGACTTTC.

The rearrangement uses TRBV15 and TRBJ1-3; no clear D gene. V lost 0 bases, J lost 3 bases, and 6 bases lay in between. The CDR3 has 14 amino acids. Germline CDR1 and CDR2: LNHNV and YYDKDF (reference sequence). The CDR3 nucleotides are TGTGCCACCAGCAGAGAAGTGGGTGGAAACACCATATATTTT. Protein: CATSREVGGNTIYF.

This clone was picked up one time. The genes are TRBV5-1 and TRBJ2-7, with 9 bases lining up with TRBD1. V was clipped by 1 base and J by 5 bases; unmatched bases: 7. CDR1 and CDR2 (germline): SGHRS, YFSETQ. The CDR3 length is 15 residues. The CDR3, as DNA: TGCGCCAGCAGCTTGTTGCGGACAGGGGTGGACGAGCAGTACTTC. This translates into CASSLLRTGVDEQYF.

The chain joins TRBV7-8 to TRBJ2-3, with TRBD2 matching over 7 bases. Losses at the gene ends were 5 bases for V and 1 base for J; bases not matched to a gene: 6. The CDR3 spans 15 residues. Looked up from germline, CDR1 is SGHVS and CDR2 is FQNEAQ. The CDR3 sequence: CASSESGARTDTQYF. For the CDR3, the DNA is TGTGCCAGCAGCGAGAGCGGGGCTCGCACAGATACGCAGTATTTT.

V gene TRBV2 combines with J gene TRBJ2-7, with a possible D match to TRBD2 (7 bases). Trimming took 4 bases from V and 4 from J, leaving 14 bases between them. Germline CDR1 SNHLY, CDR2 FYNNEI. CDR3 length: 14 residues. Here the CDR3 DNA reads TGTGCCAGCAGTGTGGGGGGGGCTTGGTACGAGCAGTACTTC. It codes for CASSVGGAWYEQYF.

CDR3 sequence reads: CASSLSLHQETQYF. CDR3 in DNA: TGTGCCAGCAGCTTGAGTCTACACCAAGAGACCCAGTACTTC. This chain uses TRBV7-9 with TRBJ2-5; D not resolved. Germline V gene data show CDR1 as SEHNR and CDR2 as FQNEAQ (reference sequence). With 3 bases removed from V and 0 bases from J, the gap between germline ends came to 8 bases. The CDR3 runs 14 residues.

The chain couples TRBV15 to TRBJ2-7; TRBD2 aligns across 8 bases. Germline trimming cut 3 bases from V and 1 base from J; bases unmatched to any gene: 5. Germline V gene sequence: CDR1 LNHNV, CDR2 YYDKDF (reference sequence). The CDR3 has 15 amino acids. The CDR3 DNA is TGTGCCACCAGCAGCCCCAAGCGGGGGTCCTACGAGCAGTACTTC. Amino acid sequence: CATSSPKRGSYEQYF.

In this sample, this clone turned up a few times. The CDR3 DNA reads as TGTGCCACCAGCAGAGATAGGATGGGGAACACTGAAGCTTTCTTT. Amino acid sequence: CATSRDRMGNTEAFF. The chain employs TRBV15 and TRBJ1-1; D uncertain. This CDR3 region has 15 residues. Per the germline V gene, CDR1 is LNHNV and CDR2 is YYDKDF (reference sequence). V lost 0 bases, J lost 1 base, and 9 bases lay in between. Full variable domain (outside the CDR3, taken from reference TRBV15 and TRBJ1-1): DAMVIQNPRYQVTQFGKPVTLSCSQTLNHNVMYWYQQKSSQAPKLLFHYYDKDFNNEADTPDNFQSRRPNTSFCFLDIRSPGLGDTAMYLCATSRDRMGNTEAFFGQGTRLTVV.

This rearrangement joins TRBV28 to TRBJ1-1, with 9 nucleotides matching TRBD1. V shed 2 bases and J 2 bases; nucleotides not matched to a gene: 6. This CDR3 spans 16 amino acids. CDR1 is MDHEN and CDR2 is SYDVKM in the germline V gene. The CDR3 region is CASSLGGQGRNTEAFF. The CDR3 nucleotides are TGTGCCAGCAGTTTAGGCGGACAGGGGCGAAACACTGAAGCTTTCTTT.

A remark on this clone: The identical CDR3 is also encoded by other nucleotide sequences in the sample. The chain carries TRBV18 and TRBJ1-2; no clear D. CDR1 is KGHSH and CDR2 is LQKENI in the germline V gene. The CDR3 extends over 17 amino acids. V lost 3 bases, J lost 0 bases, and 17 bases lay in between. As DNA, the CDR3 is TGTGCCAGCTCACCTCGTCGACTAGCGGTAGCTAACTATGGCTACACCTTC. Residues: CASSPRRLAVANYGYTF.

The rearrangement uses TRBV28 and TRBJ2-5; D is uncertain. This CDR3 contains 12 residues. The germline gives CDR1 MDHEN, CDR2 SYDVKM. V was trimmed by 6 bases and J by 7 bases, leaving 12 bases between them. The CDR3 DNA follows: TGTGCCAGCAGAGACAATTTTGGGACCCAGTACTTC. Its translation is CASRDNFGTQYF.

The rearrangement links TRBV4-3 to TRBJ2-2; the match to TRBD2 covers 10 bases. The CDR3 contains 14 residues. Germline V gene data show CDR1 as LGHNA and CDR2 as YSLEER. Germline trimming cut 4 bases from V and 7 bases from J; bases unmatched to any gene: 3. The CDR3 loop is CASSRSGRGGELFF. The DNA of the CDR3 is TGCGCCAGCAGCCGCAGCGGGAGGGGCGGGGAGCTGTTTTTT.

This clone was counted once. This rearrangement joins TRBV15 to TRBJ1-5; D uncertain. The germline gives CDR1 LNHNV, CDR2 YYDKDF (reference sequence). Trimming removed 3 bases from V and 6 bases from J, with 6 bases in between. The CDR3 loop spans 12 amino acids. CDR3 sequence reads: CATSSGLQPQHF. The CDR3 coding sequence is TGTGCCACCAGCAGCGGACTTCAGCCCCAGCATTTT.

The J gene is TRBJ1-1, the V gene TRBV9; D is unclear. Deletions cut 0 bases from V and 5 bases from J, with 17 bases between. The CDR3 covers 16 residues. Germline V gene sequence: CDR1 SGDLS, CDR2 YYNGEE. The CDR3 reads CASSVAEHLIRTEAFF. DNA for the CDR3: TGTGCCAGCAGCGTAGCTGAACACCTGATTCGGACTGAAGCTTTCTTT.

This clone was seen more than once but under ten times. V usage is TRBV9 and J usage is TRBJ2-1; the D is unclear. The V end was cut by 5 bases, the J end by 8 bases, with 8 bases between. CDR3 length: 11 residues. The germline gives CDR1 SGDLS, CDR2 YYNGEE. The CDR3 protein is CASSFGHEQFF. CDR3 in DNA: TGTGCCAGCAGTTTTGGGCATGAGCAGTTCTTC.

The rearrangement links TRBV28 to TRBJ1-2; possibly TRBD1 for D (6 bases). Trimming took off 5 bases at V and 2 bases at J, with 18 bases between the two ends. Germline V gene lookup returns CDR1 MDHEN and CDR2 SYDVKM. CDR3 length: 16 amino acids. The CDR3 loop is CASSEGQWGRNYGYTF. In DNA, the CDR3 is TGTGCCAGCAGTGAAGGACAGTGGGGGCGAAACTATGGCTACACCTTC.

The chain links TRBV4-1 to TRBJ2-5; D not certain. The germline gives CDR1 MGHRA, CDR2 YSYEKL. This CDR3 is built from 13 residues. V lost 1 base and J 4 bases, leaving 7 bases between the germline ends. The CDR3 loop reads CASSQVLTETQYF. Written as DNA, the CDR3 is TGCGCCAGCAGCCAAGTCCTTACAGAGACCCAGTACTTC.

The V gene is TRBV6-1, the J gene TRBJ2-1; the D call may be TRBD1 or TRBD2 (5 bases each). Trimming shortened V by 8 bases and J by 2 bases, and 16 bases separated the two germline ends. This CDR3 spans 15 amino acids. Per germline, CDR1 MNHNS and CDR2 SASEGT. The CDR3 protein is CASPDGEGAYNEQFF. In DNA form, the CDR3 reads TGTGCCAGCCCAGACGGGGAAGGGGCCTACAATGAGCAGTTCTTC.

A word on this clone: Distinct nucleotide sequences in the sample also encode this CDR3. The J gene is TRBJ2-7, the V gene TRBV19; 8 nucleotides match TRBD1. Germline values: CDR1 LNHDA, CDR2 SQIVND (reference sequence). Trimming at V came to 4 bases and at J to 0 bases, leaving 5 bases not matched to a gene. There are 15 residues in the CDR3. The CDR3 loop is CASSTTGGYSYEQYF. The CDR3 bases are TGTGCCAGTAGTACCACAGGGGGTTACTCCTACGAGCAGTACTTC.

The sample holds a few counts of this clone. This chain connects TRBV7-2 to TRBJ1-3; D unclear. V shed 5 bases and J shed 7 bases, with 12 bases lying between them. The germline V gene has CDR1 SGHTA and CDR2 FQGNSA. The CDR3 extends over 13 amino acids. CDR3 sequence reads: CASSINPPNTIYF. CDR3 sequence (DNA): TGTGCCAGCAGCATCAACCCGCCCAACACCATATATTTT.

V gene TRBV7-3 combines with J gene TRBJ1-1; 7 nucleotides agree with TRBD1. This CDR3 has 16 residues. Germline lookup yields CDR1 SGHTA and CDR2 FQGTGA. J was trimmed by 0 bases and V by 4 bases; bases with no gene match: 8. Here the CDR3 DNA reads TGTGCCAGCAGCTCAGCCCCAGGGGGGATGAACACTGAAGCTTTCTTT. Protein: CASSSAPGGMNTEAFF. The full variable domain, rest sourced from reference TRBV7-3 and TRBJ1-1, is GAGVSQTPSNKVTEKGKYVELRCDPISGHTALYWYRQSLGQGPEFLIYFQGTGAADDSGLPNDRFFAVRPEGSVSTLKIQRTERGDSAVYLCASSSAPGGMNTEAFFGQGTRLTVV.

CDR3 coding DNA: TGTGCCAGCAGCTTCCCAATGTCGATGAACACTGAAGCTTTCTTT. Translating gives CASSFPMSMNTEAFF. The rearrangement joins TRBV7-2 to TRBJ1-1, with no clear D. CDR1 is SGHTA, CDR2 FQGNSA, per germline. V dropped 3 bases and J dropped 0 bases, with 11 bases sitting between them. CDR3 length: 15 amino acids. The whole variable domain, remainder taken from reference TRBV7-2 and TRBJ1-1, is GAGVSQSPSNKVTEKGKDVELRCDPISGHTALYWYRQSLGQGLEFLIYFQGNSAPDKSGLPSDRFSAERTGGSVSTLTIQRTQQEDSAVYLCASSFPMSMNTEAFFGQGTRLTVV.

The chain is built from TRBV5-1 and TRBJ2-7, with 8 positions matching TRBD2. Trimming removed 1 base from V and 7 bases from J; junction bases left unmatched: 7. The CDR3 sequence is 14 residues long. Looked up from germline, CDR1 is SGHRS and CDR2 is YFSETQ. DNA for the CDR3: TGCGCCAGCAGCTTGCCGGGAGGGCCGAAGGAGCAGTACTTC. Translation gives CASSLPGGPKEQYF.

The CDR3 nucleotides are TGTGCCAGCAGCCACTACCTAGCGAGAAAATACTCCTACGAGCAGTACTTC. Protein sequence: CASSHYLARKYSYEQYF. The V and J genes are TRBV11-2 and TRBJ2-7; maybe TRBD2 (6 bases). The CDR3 is made up of 17 amino acids. V was clipped by 5 bases and J by 0 bases, with 20 bases between them. Germline loops: CDR1 SGHAT, CDR2 FQNNGV. Together with reference TRBV11-2 and TRBJ2-7, the CDR3 gives the full variable domain: EAGVAQSPRYKIIEKRQSVAFWCNPISGHATLYWYQQILGQGPKLLIQFQNNGVVDDSQLPKDRFSAERLKGVDSTLKIQPAKLEDSAVYLCASSHYLARKYSYEQYFGPGTRLTVT.

This clone was counted once. The chain recombines TRBV5-5 with TRBJ1-2; TRBD1 agrees at 7 bases. V was clipped by 4 bases and J by 3 bases; unmatched bases: 6. There are 14 residues in the CDR3. CDR1 is SGHKS, CDR2 YYEKEE, per germline (reference sequence). CDR3 in DNA: TGTGCCAGCAGCATAGAAGGGGGCTACTATGGCTACACCTTC. This encodes CASSIEGGYYGYTF.

The rearrangement joins TRBV27 to TRBJ1-2; D is uncertain. Deletions cut 6 bases from V and 2 bases from J, with 10 bases between. Germline CDR1 MNHEY, CDR2 SMNVEV (reference sequence). The CDR3 extends over 13 amino acids. CDR3 sequence reads: CASSPTWNYGYTF. CDR3 sequence (DNA): TGTGCCAGCAGCCCTACATGGAACTATGGCTACACCTTC.

The chain is built from TRBV2 and TRBJ1-2; D is uncertain. CDR3 length: 14 residues. V was trimmed by 6 bases and J by 4 bases, leaving 15 bases between them. The germline V gene has CDR1 SNHLY and CDR2 FYNNEI. CDR3 protein: CASSNTTRSYGYTF. In DNA, the CDR3 is TGTGCCAGCAGCAACACGACAAGATCCTATGGCTACACCTTC.

The rearrangement links TRBV14 to TRBJ1-1, with D hard to call. V was clipped by 0 bases and J by 0 bases, with 2 bases between them. Germline V gene lookup returns CDR1 SGHDN and CDR2 FVKESK. The CDR3 is made up of 13 amino acids. CDR3 in amino acids: CASSQDMNTEAFF. The CDR3 coding sequence is TGTGCCAGCAGCCAAGACATGAACACTGAAGCTTTCTTT.

This clone was found once. The same CDR3 is also encoded by other DNA sequences in this sample. The J gene is TRBJ2-3, the V gene TRBV7-2; D gene uncertain. The V gene lost 5 bases and the J gene lost 4 bases, with 10 bases spanning the gap. CDR3 length: 13 amino acids. The germline V gene encodes CDR1 SGHTA and CDR2 FQGNSA. The CDR3 is CASSPTPPDTQYF. As DNA, the CDR3 is TGTGCCAGCAGCCCTACCCCACCAGATACGCAGTATTTT.

The table lists this clone with a count of one. CDR3 DNA: TGTGCCAGCTACCTAACAGGGCAGGCCTACAATGAGCAGTTCTTC. Translating it yields CASYLTGQAYNEQFF. This chain links TRBV5-8 with TRBJ2-1; possible D gene TRBD1, 6 bases. This CDR3 region has 15 residues. Trimming removed 7 bases at V and 2 bases at J, with 16 bases between. Germline V CDR1 and CDR2: SGHTS, YDEGEE.